These 29 T cell receptor beta chains were sequenced from one sample in a study of blood T cells in healthy people across ages. The second PCR ran roughly 7 to 12 cycles with a sample-barcoded 5' primer and J-beta primers. TCRdb re-derived calls from the 5' RACE reads in MiXCR, one entry per CDR3 protein. The table includes about 1.7 million distinct CDR3 sequences, under 30% detected once. The sample consisted of blood. These receptors all come from a woman aged 30 to 39 in good health.

This clonotype was picked up one time. The V gene is TRBV7-2, the J gene TRBJ2-7; D possibly corresponds to TRBD2 (6 bases). Germline V lookup: CDR1 SGHTA, CDR2 FQGNSA. This CDR3 has 13 amino acids. Trimming stripped 4 bases from V and 7 bases from J, with 14 bases between. CDR3 nucleotides: TGTGCCAGCAGCTGGGCGGAACGGGGGGAGCAGTACTTC. Translating gives CASSWAERGEQYF.

The chain joins TRBV27 to TRBJ2-7; D ambiguous. Trimming removed 4 bases from V and 3 bases from J, with 13 bases in between. The CDR3 runs to 14 residues. Germline V gives CDR1 MNHEY, CDR2 SMNVEV (reference sequence). The CDR3 is CASSSLVSYYEQYF. The CDR3 DNA follows: TGTGCCAGCAGTTCCTTAGTCTCATACTACGAGCAGTACTTC.

This clonotype showed up just a few times. The chain employs TRBV12-3 or TRBV12-4 and TRBJ1-2, with D unclear. This CDR3 spans 11 amino acids. Trimming shortened V by 3 bases and J by 6 bases, and 5 bases separated the two germline ends. CDR3 sequence reads: CASSFLHGYTF. The DNA of the CDR3 is TGTGCCAGCAGTTTTTTACATGGCTACACCTTC.

V is TRBV7-2 and J is TRBJ2-1; 11 bases align to TRBD2. There are 15 residues in the CDR3. Germline CDR1 reads SGHTA; CDR2 reads FQGNSA. The J segment lost 8 bases and the V segment lost 6 bases, leaving 9 bases of the junction unmatched. The DNA of the CDR3 is TGTGCCAGCAGATCCCTAGCGGGAGGAATCGATGAGCAGTTCTTC. This translates into CASRSLAGGIDEQFF.

This chain's CDR3 is CASRGGVSYGYTF. CDR3 nucleotides: TGTGCCAGCAGGGGGGGGGTATCCTATGGCTACACCTTC. J is TRBJ1-2 and V is TRBV28; D perhaps matches TRBD1 (5 bases). The CDR3 covers 13 residues. Trimming removed 6 bases from V and 4 bases from J, with 12 bases in between. CDR1 and CDR2 from the germline V gene are MDHEN and SYDVKM.

The chain couples TRBV11-2 to TRBJ2-1; D perhaps matches TRBD1 (6 bases). The CDR3 has 15 amino acids. CDR1 is SGHAT, CDR2 FQNNGV, per germline. The ends were cut back, 2 bases at V and 4 bases at J, with 12 bases in the middle. The CDR3 DNA reads as TGTGCCAGCAGCTTAAACAGGGCTATTTACAATGAGCAGTTCTTC. Protein: CASSLNRAIYNEQFF.

This rearrangement joins TRBV5-1 to TRBJ1-1; D gene ambiguous. CDR1 is SGHRS, CDR2 YFSETQ, per germline. CDR3 length: 15 residues. Trimming removed 2 bases from V and 5 bases from J, with 16 bases in between. CDR3 in DNA: TGCGCCAGCAGCTTCGGGGAGCGGAGGGTTACTGAAGCTTTCTTT. Translated, it gives CASSFGERRVTEAFF.

As concerns this clonotype: This may be a read error: a much more frequent sequence differs by one nucleotide. V usage is TRBV20-1 and J usage is TRBJ2-1, with 8 nucleotides matching TRBD2. V gave up 6 bases and J gave up 7 bases; unmatched junction bases: 11. Germline-derived CDR1 and CDR2 are DFQATT and SNEGSKA (reference sequence). The CDR3 spans 14 residues. The CDR3 loop reads CSARTDREGNEQFF. The DNA of the CDR3 is TGCAGTGCCAGGACTGACCGGGAGGGAAATGAGCAGTTCTTC.

A single count supports this clonotype. Possible read error: a much larger clone is one base away. This chain uses TRBV29-1 with TRBJ1-5; D gene uncertain. Germline V gives CDR1 SQVTM, CDR2 ANQGSEA. V was cut by 0 bases and J by 2 bases, with 5 bases left in between. The length of the CDR3 is 13 residues. The CDR3 here is CSVEERGNQPQHF. CDR3 DNA sequence: TGCAGCGTTGAAGAACGGGGCAATCAGCCCCAGCATTTT.

For the CDR3, the DNA is TGTGCCAGCAGTTTATTGGGGGGGCTCAGCTACGAGCAGTACTTC. Amino acids: CASSLLGGLSYEQYF. J is TRBJ2-7 and V is TRBV27, with a tentative D call TRBD2 (7 bases). The CDR3 runs to 15 residues. With 1 base removed from V and 3 bases from J, the gap between germline ends came to 13 bases. Germline V gene data show CDR1 as MNHEY and CDR2 as SMNVEV (reference sequence).

As DNA, the CDR3 is TGTGCCACCGCGGAGGGGGGGCGCACAGATACGCAGTATTTT. Protein sequence: CATAEGGRTDTQYF. The J gene is TRBJ2-3, the V gene TRBV24-1; weak D call: TRBD2 (7 bases). This CDR3 has 14 amino acids. V was cut by 9 bases and J by 1 base, with 13 bases left in between. The germline CDR1 and CDR2 sequences are KGHDR and SFDVKD.

The gene calls are TRBV11-2 and TRBJ2-1; D is uncertain. Germline V gene data show CDR1 as SGHAT and CDR2 as FQNNGV. V lost 6 bases and J lost 7, with 13 bases in between. This CDR3 is 13 amino acids long. The CDR3 DNA is TGTGCCAGCAGTTCAGTCGGGCGGAATGAGCAGTTCTTC. This codes for CASSSVGRNEQFF.

This clonotype turned up a few times. This chain uses TRBV3-1 with TRBJ2-1; D uncertain. V gave up 4 bases and J gave up 8 bases, with 12 bases separating them. This CDR3 has 13 residues. Germline assignment: CDR1 LGHDT and CDR2 YNNKEL (reference sequence). This CDR3 reads CASSPINLDEQFF. CDR3 DNA sequence: TGTGCCAGCAGCCCTATAAACCTCGATGAGCAGTTCTTC.

This clonotype was observed many times. CDR3 region: CASSLFYGGARETQYF. CDR3 nucleotides: TGTGCCAGCAGCTTATTTTACGGGGGGGCCAGGGAGACCCAGTACTTC. The chain links TRBV7-2 to TRBJ2-5; 8 positions agree with TRBD2. V shed 2 bases and J 5 bases; nucleotides not matched to a gene: 10. CDR1 and CDR2 (germline): SGHTA, FQGNSA. The CDR3 sequence is 16 residues long.

This clonotype was seen more than once but under ten times. The CDR3 protein is CASSLGLAGGPTLYNEQFF. The DNA of the CDR3 is TGTGCCAGCAGCTTGGGACTAGCGGGGGGACCCACCTTATACAATGAGCAGTTCTTC. The chain uses TRBV9 and TRBJ2-1; TRBD2 aligns across 15 bases. The CDR3 is 19 amino acids. From germline, CDR1 is SGDLS and CDR2 YYNGEE. V lost 4 bases to trimming and J lost 4 bases; unmatched junction nucleotides: 12.

In this sample, this clonotype turned up a few times. Germline is not matched at one junction end, which may reflect a read error. The chain employs TRBV20-1 and TRBJ2-5; 10 bases map to TRBD2. The CDR3 extends over 13 amino acids. Germline CDR1 reads DFQATT; CDR2 reads SNEGSKA (reference sequence). CDR3 protein: CSASSPSGSGPFF. As DNA, the CDR3 is TGCAGTGCTAGTTCTCCTAGCGGGAGTGGTCCGTTCTTC.

This clonotype was detected a few times. The chain links TRBV5-1 to TRBJ2-7, with D uncertain. CDR3 length: 15 residues. Germline-derived CDR1 and CDR2 are SGHRS and YFSETQ. V lost 3 bases to trimming and J lost 0 bases, with 13 bases between them. The CDR3 DNA follows: TGCGCCAGCAGCTCCGGGTCCTCTCTCTCCTACGAGCAGTACTTC. Translating it yields CASSSGSSLSYEQYF.

The table lists this clonotype with a few counts. V gene TRBV18 combines with J gene TRBJ2-3, with unresolved D. The CDR3 consists of 13 residues. CDR1 is KGHSH and CDR2 is LQKENI in the germline V gene. V was pared by 3 bases and J by 7 bases, with 11 bases between. CDR3 in DNA: TGTGCCAGCTCACCTCCGTCGAGTAATACGCAGTATTTT. Encoded protein: CASSPPSSNTQYF.

The chain links TRBV6-5 to TRBJ1-5; 7 nucleotides agree with TRBD1. The length of the CDR3 is 13 residues. Germline CDR1 MNHEY, CDR2 SVGAGI. The V and J ends lost 5 bases and 5 bases, in that order; junction bases with no gene match: 3. Here the CDR3 DNA reads TGTGCCAGCAGTATGACAGGGCATCAGCCCCAGCATTTT. It specifies CASSMTGHQPQHF.

The rearrangement joins TRBV29-1 to TRBJ1-3, with D hard to call. Germline CDR1 is SQVTM and CDR2 is ANQGSEA. The CDR3 runs to 11 residues. The V gene lost 8 bases and the J gene lost 2 bases, with 7 bases spanning the gap. CDR3 in DNA: TGCAGCACCAAGACTGGAAACACCATATATTTT. This encodes CSTKTGNTIYF. The entire variable domain, with the rest obtained from reference TRBV29-1 and TRBJ1-3, is as follows: SAVISQKPSRDICQRGTSLTIQCQVDSQVTMMFWYRQQPGQSLTLIATANQGSEATYESGFVIDKFPISRPNLTFSTLTVSNMSPEDSSIYLCSTKTGNTIYFGEGSWLTVV.

Details on this clonotype: One end of the junction does not line up with germline, which may come from a read error. The chain links TRBV6-2 or TRBV6-3 to TRBJ2-7; D is ambiguous. CDR1 MNHEY and CDR2 SVGEGT come from the germline V gene. This CDR3 region has 16 residues. The CDR3 sequence: CASGYLTTQTAYEQYF. The CDR3 DNA reads as TGTGCCAGCGGTTACTTGACGACCCAGACGGCTTACGAGCAGTACTTC.

Ten or more counts support this clonotype. The chain employs TRBV29-1 and TRBJ2-7, with D unclear. The CDR3 totals 12 residues. V dropped 0 bases and J dropped 12 bases, with 15 bases sitting between them. CDR1 is SQVTM and CDR2 is ANQGSEA in the germline V gene. The CDR3 DNA follows: TGCAGCGTTGAAGATGGGCCGAAAGGCCCGTACTTC. Residues: CSVEDGPKGPYF.

This clonotype was counted many times. V and J are TRBV9 and TRBJ2-5, with a tentative D call TRBD2 (6 bases). Germline CDR1 and CDR2: SGDLS and YYNGEE. V shed 4 bases and J shed 2 bases, with 18 bases lying between them. The CDR3 totals 16 residues. The CDR3 protein is CASSQGNGRNQETQYF. The DNA for the CDR3 is TGTGCCAGCAGCCAAGGGAACGGGAGAAATCAAGAGACCCAGTACTTC.

This rearrangement joins TRBV7-2 to TRBJ2-5; D is perhaps TRBD1 (7 bases). The CDR3 totals 15 residues. From germline, CDR1 is SGHTA and CDR2 FQGNSA. V lost 3 bases, J lost 2 bases, and 13 bases lay in between. CDR3 sequence: CASSFETGRQETQYF. In nucleotides, the CDR3 is TGTGCCAGCAGCTTCGAGACAGGGAGGCAAGAGACCCAGTACTTC.

This clonotype has at least ten counts. The rearrangement uses TRBV10-3 and TRBJ2-3; D unresolved. CDR1 is ENHRY, CDR2 SYGVKD, per germline. The germline V and J ends were trimmed by 6 bases and 2 bases, with 15 bases remaining between them. The CDR3 is 15 amino acids. The CDR3: CAIRGPQLNTDTQYF. DNA of the CDR3: TGTGCCATCAGGGGTCCCCAGCTGAACACAGATACGCAGTATTTT.

V usage is TRBV5-5 and J usage is TRBJ1-1; the match to TRBD1 covers 9 bases. This CDR3 spans 15 amino acids. V trimming: 4 bases; J trimming: 4 bases; junction bases outside the gene matches: 8. Germline V CDR1 and CDR2: SGHKS, YYEKEE (reference sequence). The CDR3, as DNA: TGTGCCAGCAGCGCTACAGGGGGCCGCGGCACTGAAGCTTTCTTT. Translation gives CASSATGGRGTEAFF.

There are many counts of this clonotype. This rearrangement joins TRBV12-3 or TRBV12-4 to TRBJ2-7, with 8 nucleotides matching TRBD1. The CDR3 has 14 amino acids. V shed 6 bases, J shed 5 bases, and the junction held 9 bases outside the gene matches. This CDR3 is CASSLGQAGHEQYF. The CDR3 DNA reads TGTGCCAGCAGCCTGGGACAGGCAGGGCACGAGCAGTACTTC.

Worth noting for this clonotype: Its ends do not fully match the called genes, so a read error is possible. The chain joins TRBV12-3 or TRBV12-4 to TRBJ2-1; 8 bases fit TRBD2. The J call is uncertain, as TRBJ2-7 better fits the DNA end. The CDR3 length is 16 residues. Written as DNA, the CDR3 is TGTGCCGGCAGCCGCCGAACTAGCGGTCATACCTACGAGCAGTACTTC. Translation: CAGSRRTSGHTYEQYF.

This clonotype has just one count. The chain employs TRBV28 and TRBJ2-3, with TRBD1 as a possible D gene (5 bases). Trimming shortened V by 5 bases and J by 2 bases, and 17 bases separated the two germline ends. The CDR3 has 16 amino acids. CDR1 and CDR2 from the germline V gene are MDHEN and SYDVKM. The CDR3 reads CASSADAQANTDTQYF. The DNA for the CDR3 is TGTGCCAGCAGTGCGGACGCACAGGCGAACACAGATACGCAGTATTTT.